This record looks at one T cell receptor beta chain sequence and its context. Trimming cost V 0 bases and J 4 bases, with 10 bases left between them. The germline V gene encodes CDR1 SGHRS and CDR2 YFSETQ. CDR3 length: 14 residues. This entry belongs to a study of control samples from healthy donors and cancer patients. Method: immunoSEQ multiplex PCR; TCRdb's copy keeps in-frame clones and lacks some. The sample gives around 100,000 clones, roughly 91% of which show up once; about a fifth is in the top ten. This sequence joins TRBV5-1 and TRBJ1-1, with D uncertain. The sample taken for sequencing was PBMCs. The clonotype was recovered from a man aged 55-75 years with lung cancer. CDR3 bases: TGCGCCAGCAGCTTGGGAGAGAAGGGCACTGAAGCTTTCTTT. Amino acids: CASSLGEKGTEAFF.